The entry below describes one T cell receptor (beta chain). The antigen remains undetermined. These data come from a study of beta chain features in type 1 diabetes. Staining for CD45RO/CCR7/CD25/CD127/CD95/CD27 allowed sorting of CD4+ naive, central memory, regulatory and stem cell-like memory cells. Expressed TCRB transcripts were sequenced after all isolated RNA was converted to cDNA. The study sequenced naive, central memory and regulatory T cell samples to an average of about 3.6 million reads. Clones were read by immunoSEQ multiplex PCR, and TCRdb kept only the in-frame ones, dropping some. The profile covers more than 250,000 clones, with roughly an eighth appearing a single time and under 0.02% taken by the ten largest. V lost 4 bases to trimming and J lost 1 base, with 15 bases between them. In germline, CDR1 is SGHRS, CDR2 YFSETQ. The CDR3 has 15 residues. Study-level findings and limits: In patients and controls equally, PCR might favor templates that are shorter. Patients with type 1 diabetes showed fewer VDJ junction insertions and more deletions. A moderate, significant TCRB CDR3 shortening appeared in type 1 diabetes across four CD4+ subsets.

Sequenced: naive CD4+ T cells from blood. The clonotype was recovered from a man in his thirties or forties with type 1 diabetes. The chain uses TRBV5-1 and TRBJ2-7, with D perhaps TRBD1 (5 bases). This CDR3 is CASSPVGALSYEQYF. In DNA form, the CDR3 reads TGCGCCAGCAGCCCGGTTGGGGCGCTTTCCTACGAGCAGTACTTC.